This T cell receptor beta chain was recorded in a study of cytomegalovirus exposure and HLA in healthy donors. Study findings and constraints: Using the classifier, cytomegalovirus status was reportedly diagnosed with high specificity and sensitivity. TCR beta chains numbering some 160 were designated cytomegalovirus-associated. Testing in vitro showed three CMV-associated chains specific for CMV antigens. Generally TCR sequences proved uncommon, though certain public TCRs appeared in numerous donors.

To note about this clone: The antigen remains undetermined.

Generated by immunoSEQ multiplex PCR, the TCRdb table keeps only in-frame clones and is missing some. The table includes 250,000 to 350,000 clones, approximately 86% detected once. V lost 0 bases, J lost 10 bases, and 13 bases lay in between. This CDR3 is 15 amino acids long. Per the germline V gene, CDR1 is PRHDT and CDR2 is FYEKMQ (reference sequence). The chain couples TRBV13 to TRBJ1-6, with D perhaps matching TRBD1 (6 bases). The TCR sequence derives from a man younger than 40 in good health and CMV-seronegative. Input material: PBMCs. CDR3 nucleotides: TGTGCCAGCAGCTTAGGTCAGGGGTTCGGCTCACCCCTCCACTTT. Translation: CASSLGQGFGSPLHF.